The present T cell receptor (beta chain) was sequenced within a study of cytomegalovirus exposure and HLA in healthy donors. PCR amplification relied on 60 Vbeta primers (plus 13 Jbeta primers). This table comes from immunoSEQ multiplex PCR, and its TCRdb copy is limited to in-frame clones, with some not included. The data contain some 200,000 clones, 77% of them singletons. V shed 6 bases and J 8 bases; nucleotides not matched to a gene: 8. From germline, CDR1 is MDHEN and CDR2 SYDVKM. This CDR3 has 13 residues. The sequenced material came from PBMCs. The origin of this receptor is a woman aged 55-69 years in good health and CMV-seropositive. V gene TRBV28 combines with J gene TRBJ1-2; 8 bases agree with TRBD1. The CDR3 is CASRPTGAGGYTF. The CDR3 DNA reads TGTGCCAGCAGGCCGACAGGGGCGGGCGGCTACACCTTC.